This T cell receptor (beta chain) is drawn from a study of T cells in Graves' hyperthyroidism and ophthalmopathy. General study findings and limits: Stable hyperthyroidism and ophthalmopathy were separated using 13 V-J signatures. Clonotypes that were expanded in thyroid above 0.001 mostly appeared in blood too.

From RNA transcripts, TCR beta CDR3 regions were amplified. Using the HTBI primer set, a first-round RT-PCR was run on the TCR CDR3. Via MiXCR, TCRdb re-called the multiplex PCR reads, giving one row per CDR3 protein. This table holds fewer than 700,000 distinct CDR3 sequences, about a sixth found once. The V gene end was trimmed by 0 bases and the J gene end by 4 bases; junction bases not matched to a gene: 7. In germline, CDR1 is SGHRS, CDR2 YFSETQ. This CDR3 region has 15 residues. Concerning this clonotype: Antigen specificity is unknown.

V usage is TRBV5-1 and J usage is TRBJ2-7, with 7 bases matching TRBD1. This TCR was sampled from a woman between 25 and 40 years old with Graves' hyperthyroidism. Input material: blood. Here the CDR3 DNA reads TGCGCCAGCAGCTTGGCCGTGGGACAGATTTACGAGCAGTACTTC. It is translated as CASSLAVGQIYEQYF.